This T cell receptor (beta chain) derives from a study of metastatic and nonmetastatic thyroid tumors. About the study: The comparison covered peripheral blood and tumor or nodule tissue in malignant and benign thyroid patients.

This CDR3 is 15 amino acids long. The V gene lost 2 bases and the J gene lost 4 bases, with 12 bases spanning the gap. Germline assignment: CDR1 MGHRA and CDR2 YSYEKL. Study outcomes and limitations: Patients with malignant thyroid tumors reportedly had significantly higher TCR beta diversity than those with benign nodules, in blood and tumor.

Among the patients, none had received any treatment before thyroid surgery. Under the authors' procedure: A classifier of distant metastasis in papillary thyroid cancer was built from CDR3 differences (across clinicopathological groups). TCRdb reanalyzed the PCR reads with MiXCR. The V and J calls shown here were made by TCRdb, not taken from the authors' results. The sample yields about 32,000 clones, around 7% seen once. This clone came up many times. What it recognizes is unknown. Input material: blood. The rearrangement links TRBV4-1 to TRBJ2-1, with D possibly being TRBD1 or TRBD2 (5 bases each). This clonotype was sampled from a female donor with papillary thyroid cancer or a benign thyroid nodule (not recorded which). Some clones in this sample may be carry-over from other donors' samples. DNA for the CDR3: TGCGCCAGCAGCCAAAGTGAGGGGCTATACAATGAGCAGTTCTTC. Its translation: CASSQSEGLYNEQFF.